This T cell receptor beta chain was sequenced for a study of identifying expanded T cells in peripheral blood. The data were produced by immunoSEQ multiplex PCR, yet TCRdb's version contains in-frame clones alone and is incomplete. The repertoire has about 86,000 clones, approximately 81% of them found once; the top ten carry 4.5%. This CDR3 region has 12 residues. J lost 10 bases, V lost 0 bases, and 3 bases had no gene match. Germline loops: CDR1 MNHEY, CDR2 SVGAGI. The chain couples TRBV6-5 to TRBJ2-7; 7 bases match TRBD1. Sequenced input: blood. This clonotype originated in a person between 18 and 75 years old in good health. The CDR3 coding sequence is TGTGCCAGCAGTTACTCGCAGGGGGTCCAGTACTTC. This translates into CASSYSQGVQYF.